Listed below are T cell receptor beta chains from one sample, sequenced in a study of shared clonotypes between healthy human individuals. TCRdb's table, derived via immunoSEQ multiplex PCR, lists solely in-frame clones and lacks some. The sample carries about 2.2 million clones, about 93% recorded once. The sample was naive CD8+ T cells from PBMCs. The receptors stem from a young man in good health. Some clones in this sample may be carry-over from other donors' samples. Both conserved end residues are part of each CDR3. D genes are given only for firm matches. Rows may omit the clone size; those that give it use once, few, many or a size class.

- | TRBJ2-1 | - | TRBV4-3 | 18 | CASSLSSGVASSYNEQFF | TGCGCCAGCAGCCTTAGCTCGGGGGTGGCCAGCTCCTACAATGAGCAGTTCTTC
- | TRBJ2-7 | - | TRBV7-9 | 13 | CASSLDSNYEQYF | TGTGCCAGCAGCTTAGACAGCAACTACGAGCAGTACTTC
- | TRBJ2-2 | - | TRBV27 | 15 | CASRTGVLYTGELFF | TGTGCCAGCAGGACAGGCGTTTTATACACCGGGGAGCTGTTTTTT
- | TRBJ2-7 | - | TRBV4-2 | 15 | CASSSLYGTSYEQYF | TGTGCCAGCAGCTCCTTGTATGGTACCTCCTACGAGCAGTACTTC
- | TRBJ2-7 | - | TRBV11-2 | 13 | CASSLGTAYEQYF | TGTGCCAGCAGCTTAGGAACAGCCTACGAGCAGTACTTC
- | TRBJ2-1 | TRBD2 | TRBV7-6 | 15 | CASSLGLAGGLEQFF | TGTGCCAGCAGCTTAGGACTAGCGGGAGGCCTTGAGCAGTTCTTC
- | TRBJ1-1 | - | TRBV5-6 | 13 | CASSPEGGTEAFF | TGTGCCAGCAGCCCTGAGGGTGGCACTGAAGCTTTCTTT
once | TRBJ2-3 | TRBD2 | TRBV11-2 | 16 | CASSRLGLAGTDTQYF | TGTGCCAGCAGCCGTCTCGGACTAGCGGGCACAGATACGCAGTATTTT
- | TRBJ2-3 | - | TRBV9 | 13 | CASSTRLDHTQYF | TGTGCCAGCAGCACCAGACTAGACCATACGCAGTATTTT
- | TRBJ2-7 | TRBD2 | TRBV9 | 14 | CASGTGTRSYEQYF | TGTGCCAGCGGGACCGGGACTAGGTCCTACGAGCAGTACTTC
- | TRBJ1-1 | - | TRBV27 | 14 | CASSIGTGIRGAFF | TGTGCCAGCAGTATCGGAACAGGGATCCGTGGGGCTTTCTTT
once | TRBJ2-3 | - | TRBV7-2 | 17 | CASSLVRPGARADTQYF | TGTGCCAGCAGCTTAGTACGTCCGGGGGCGAGAGCAGATACGCAGTATTTT
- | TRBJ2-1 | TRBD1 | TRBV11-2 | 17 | CASSLLMGQGPYNEQFF | TGTGCCAGCAGCTTATTGATGGGACAGGGGCCCTACAATGAGCAGTTCTTC
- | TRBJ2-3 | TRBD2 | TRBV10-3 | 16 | CAISDRSGRGSDTQYF | TGTGCCATCAGTGACAGGAGCGGGAGGGGGTCAGATACGCAGTATTTT
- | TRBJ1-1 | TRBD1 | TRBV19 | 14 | CASSRTGWGTEAFF | TGTGCCAGTAGTCGGACAGGGTGGGGCACTGAAGCTTTCTTT
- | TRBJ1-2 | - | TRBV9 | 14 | CASSVLQGPYGYTF | TGTGCCAGCAGCGTACTCCAGGGACCCTATGGCTACACCTTC
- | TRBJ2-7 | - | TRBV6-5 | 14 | CASSYSGRSYEQYF | TGTGCCAGCAGTTACTCGGGCAGATCCTACGAGCAGTACTTC
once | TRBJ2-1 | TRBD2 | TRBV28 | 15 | CASSILAGGDNEQFF | TGTGCCAGCAGTATTCTAGCGGGAGGCGACAATGAGCAGTTCTTC
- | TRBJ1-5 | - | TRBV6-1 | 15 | CASSVSDFSNQPQHF | TGTGCCAGCAGTGTCTCCGACTTTAGCAATCAGCCCCAGCATTTT
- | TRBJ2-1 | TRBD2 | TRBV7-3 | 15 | CASSNSGTPGNEQFF | TGTGCCAGCAGCAATAGCGGGACCCCTGGGAATGAGCAGTTCTTC
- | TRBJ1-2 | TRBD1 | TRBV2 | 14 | CASSPTGGPYGYTF | TGTGCCAGCAGCCCGACAGGGGGACCCTATGGCTACACCTTC
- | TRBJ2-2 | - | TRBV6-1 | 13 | CVTRRRGTGELFF | TGTGTCACGCGGAGGAGGGGCACCGGGGAGCTGTTTTTT
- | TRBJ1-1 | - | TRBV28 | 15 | CASSFYRGVNTEAFF | TGTGCCAGCAGTTTTTATCGGGGGGTGAACACTGAAGCTTTCTTT